The text below deals with one T cell receptor (beta chain). The entry originates in a study of blood T cell repertoires in COVID-19. Participants, roughly 18 to 90 years old, spanned some 23 US areas. Cohort allocation depended upon clinical history that participants reported. The germline CDR1 and CDR2 sequences are LGHDT and YNNKEL (reference sequence). The CDR3 totals 15 residues. Trimming shortened V by 4 bases and J by 3 bases, and 15 bases separated the two germline ends. The data were produced by immunoSEQ multiplex PCR, yet TCRdb's version contains in-frame clones alone and is incomplete. This repertoire shows 150,000 to 200,000 clones, approximately 80% found once; its top ten account for 8%.

The receptor was derived from a woman aged 45-59 years who had recovered from COVID-19. The genes are TRBV3-1 (or the pseudogene TRBV3-2) and TRBJ1-2; possible D gene TRBD1, 6 bases. Sequenced material: PBMCs or T cells enriched from blood (not recorded which). DNA of the CDR3: TGTGCCAGCAGCCCCTTTGGGGGGGGCGACTATGGCTACACCTTC. This codes for CASSPFGGGDYGYTF.